Listed here are 28 T cell receptor beta chains from one sample, sequenced in a study of control samples from healthy donors and cancer patients. The method was immunoSEQ multiplex PCR; TCRdb's version includes in-frame clones alone and lacks a portion of them. Seen here are around 250,000 clones, around 79% observed once, and the top ten hold 13%. Sequencing was done on a sample of PBMCs. The receptors were sampled from a woman aged 55-75 years with lung cancer.

The genes are TRBV7-3 and TRBJ1-5; 11 nucleotides match TRBD1. Germline values: CDR1 SGHTA, CDR2 FQGTGA. V gave up 5 bases and J gave up 8 bases; unmatched junction bases: 11. CDR3 length: 16 residues. CDR3 protein: CASSPHGTGGGEPQHF. The CDR3 DNA sequence: TGTGCCAGCAGCCCACATGGGACAGGGGGGGGAGAGCCCCAGCATTTT.

This sequence joins TRBV2 and TRBJ1-4; D perhaps matches TRBD1 (6 bases). This CDR3 has 14 amino acids. Germline lookup yields CDR1 SNHLY and CDR2 FYNNEI. V gave up 3 bases and J gave up 6 bases, with 11 bases separating them. The CDR3 coding sequence is TGTGCCAGCAGTGACCGACAGGAGCATGAAAAACTGTTTTTT. Translating it yields CASSDRQEHEKLFF.

This CDR3 is CASSPGGFSNYGYTF. In DNA form, the CDR3 reads TGTGCCAGCAGCCCTGGGGGGTTCTCTAACTATGGCTACACCTTC. This chain connects TRBV7-3 to TRBJ1-2; D is possibly TRBD1 (5 bases). The germline V gene encodes CDR1 SGHTA and CDR2 FQGTGA. V was cut by 5 bases and J by 0 bases, with 13 bases left in between. This CDR3 is built from 15 residues.

J is TRBJ2-1 and V is TRBV4-2, with 9 positions matching TRBD1. Germline V gene lookup returns CDR1 LGHNA and CDR2 YNFKEQ. J was trimmed by 6 bases and V by 1 base; bases with no gene match: 4. CDR3 length: 15 residues. CDR3 nucleotide sequence: TGTGCCAGCAGCCAAGGGACAGGGGACTTCAATGAGCAGTTCTTC. Protein product: CASSQGTGDFNEQFF.

The chain is built from TRBV7-9 and TRBJ2-1, with TRBD2 identical over 8 bases. Germline-derived CDR1 and CDR2 are SEHNR and FQNEAQ (reference sequence). The CDR3 is 16 residues long. The V segment lost 0 bases and the J segment 3 bases; nucleotides outside the gene matches: 4. In nucleotides, the CDR3 is TGTGCCAGCAGCTTAGCTCTAGCGGGCCTCTACAATGAGCAGTTCTTC. The encoded protein is CASSLALAGLYNEQFF.

Only one count was recorded for this clone. The chain couples TRBV5-1 to TRBJ2-7, with 7 bases fitting TRBD1. Germline-derived CDR1 and CDR2 are SGHRS and YFSETQ. With V trimmed by 4 bases and J by 3 bases, 7 bases remained unmatched. This CDR3 comprises 14 residues. CDR3 protein: CASSPDGQDYEQYF. The CDR3 nucleotides read TGCGCCAGCAGCCCCGATGGACAGGACTACGAGCAGTACTTC.

CDR3 DNA: TGTGCCAGCAGCTTAACAGGGGCGATCACAGATACGCAGTATTTT. It is translated as CASSLTGAITDTQYF. The V and J genes are TRBV7-2 and TRBJ2-3; the match to TRBD1 covers 7 bases. The CDR3 spans 15 residues. The ends lost 2 bases at V and 2 bases at J; junction bases unmatched: 4. Germline lookup yields CDR1 SGHTA and CDR2 FQGNSA.

This clone was found a few times. The V call is TRBV9, the J call TRBJ2-2; D is uncertain. This CDR3 is 17 amino acids long. The V end lost 4 bases, the J end lost 1 base, and 17 bases lay between the germline ends. CDR1 and CDR2 (germline): SGDLS, YYNGEE. CDR3 in DNA: TGTGCCAGCAGCTTTACTGTATCTAATAAGAACACCGGGGAGCTGTTTTTT. Its protein product is CASSFTVSNKNTGELFF.

The V and J genes are TRBV19 and TRBJ2-2; possible D gene TRBD2, 6 bases. The CDR3 runs to 15 residues. Germline V gives CDR1 LNHDA, CDR2 SQIVND (reference sequence). Trimming removed 6 bases at V and 3 bases at J, with 14 bases between. This chain's CDR3 is CASSNAGSYTGELFF. The CDR3 DNA sequence: TGTGCCAGTAGCAACGCCGGGAGTTACACCGGGGAGCTGTTTTTT.

This rearrangement joins TRBV28 to TRBJ2-2; D is perhaps TRBD1 (6 bases). V lost 8 bases and J 2 bases, leaving 15 bases between the germline ends. The CDR3 has 15 residues. Germline lookup yields CDR1 MDHEN and CDR2 SYDVKM. As DNA, the CDR3 is TGTGCCAGCGGGGAACTAGGGGGTAACACCGGGGAGCTGTTTTTT. Protein: CASGELGGNTGELFF.

This clone was counted once. V usage is TRBV2 and J usage is TRBJ1-4; 7 bases match TRBD1. Trimming removed 4 bases from V and 2 bases from J; junction bases left unmatched: 1. Germline lookup yields CDR1 SNHLY and CDR2 FYNNEI. CDR3 size: 14 residues. CDR3 DNA sequence: TGTGCCAGCAGTGTACAGGGGACTAATGAAAAACTGTTTTTT. Encoded protein: CASSVQGTNEKLFF.

This clone was found a few times. This chain links TRBV7-9 with TRBJ1-2; D might be TRBD1 (6 bases). The CDR3 loop spans 15 amino acids. Trimming removed 2 bases from V and 7 bases from J, with 17 bases in between. Germline V gene sequence: CDR1 SEHNR, CDR2 FQNEAQ (reference sequence). The CDR3 here is CASSLPLQGAGGYTF. The DNA of the CDR3 is TGTGCCAGCAGCTTACCATTACAGGGAGCAGGTGGCTACACCTTC.

This chain uses TRBV4-2 with TRBJ1-5; no clear D gene. The CDR3 has 14 amino acids. CDR1 and CDR2 from the germline V gene are LGHNA and YNFKEQ. Between the trimmed V and J ends, which lost 3 bases and 4 bases, there was a span of 10 bases. As DNA, the CDR3 is TGTGCCAGCAGCCAGGGGAATTCGAATCAGCCCCAGCATTTT. It encodes CASSQGNSNQPQHF.

The CDR3 loop is CASSPHFSGELFF. CDR3 coding DNA: TGTGCCAGCTCACCACACTTTTCCGGGGAGCTGTTTTTT. The chain combines TRBV18 with TRBJ2-2; the D is unclear. This CDR3 region has 13 residues. V lost 1 base and J 6 bases, leaving 6 bases between the germline ends. Germline V gene sequence: CDR1 KGHSH, CDR2 LQKENI.

This clone came up a few times. V is TRBV9 and J is TRBJ2-6, with no clear D. The CDR3 extends over 17 amino acids. The germline V and J ends were trimmed by 3 bases and 0 bases, with 13 bases remaining between them. Per the germline V gene, CDR1 is SGDLS and CDR2 is YYNGEE. The CDR3 DNA follows: TGTGCCAGCAGCGCCCTACCCTCGGGCTCTGGGGCCAACGTCCTGACTTTC. The encoded protein is CASSALPSGSGANVLTF.

This sequence joins TRBV15 and TRBJ1-2, with D possibly TRBD1 on 6 matching bases. V dropped 3 bases and J dropped 2 bases, with 19 bases sitting between them. The CDR3 has 17 residues. Germline V gene lookup returns CDR1 LNHNV and CDR2 YYDKDF (reference sequence). The CDR3 is CATSRPLNRARNYGYTF. CDR3 coding DNA: TGTGCCACCAGCAGGCCCCTGAACAGGGCAAGGAACTATGGCTACACCTTC.

V usage is TRBV6-2 or TRBV6-3 and J usage is TRBJ1-1; TRBD1 is a possible D gene (6 bases). The CDR3 contains 12 residues. The V gene lost 6 bases and the J gene lost 7 bases, with 12 bases spanning the gap. Germline CDR1 is MNHEY and CDR2 is SVGEGT. This chain's CDR3 is CASSRRTVEAFF. In DNA form, the CDR3 reads TGTGCCAGCAGCCGCCGGACAGTTGAAGCTTTCTTT.

The count of this clone is one. The chain is built from TRBV3-1 (or the pseudogene TRBV3-2) and TRBJ1-2; D is undetermined. The length of the CDR3 is 12 residues. Germline CDR1 reads LGHDT; CDR2 reads YNNKEL (reference sequence). With 1 base removed from V and 7 bases from J, the gap between germline ends came to 7 bases. The CDR3 region is CASSQGEGGYTF. CDR3 nucleotide sequence: TGTGCCAGCAGCCAAGGGGAGGGTGGCTACACCTTC.

The rearrangement links TRBV28 to TRBJ2-7; D is possibly TRBD2 (6 bases). Trimming cost V 6 bases and J 3 bases, with 15 bases left between them. The V gene's germline CDR1 is MDHEN and CDR2 SYDVKM. This CDR3 is 14 amino acids long. The DNA for the CDR3 is TGTGCCAGCAGGGGCCCTGGCGGGATCTACGAGCAGTACTTC. Translated, it gives CASRGPGGIYEQYF.

The chain joins TRBV3-1 (or the pseudogene TRBV3-2) to TRBJ2-1, with D uncertain. With 1 base removed from V and 4 bases from J, the gap between germline ends came to 8 bases. This CDR3 has 14 residues. CDR1 is LGHDT and CDR2 is YNNKEL in the germline V gene (reference sequence). DNA of the CDR3: TGTGCCAGCAGCCAAGCTGGTCTATACAATGAGCAGTTCTTC. Its protein is CASSQAGLYNEQFF.

V usage is TRBV18 and J usage is TRBJ2-7, with 8 bases aligning to TRBD2. Per germline, CDR1 KGHSH and CDR2 LQKENI. The CDR3 length is 16 residues. V was pared by 3 bases and J by 0 bases, with 7 bases of the junction left unmatched. This CDR3 is CASSPPGGGISYEQYF. DNA for the CDR3: TGTGCCAGCTCACCTCCGGGAGGGGGGATCTCCTACGAGCAGTACTTC. Combining the CDR3 with reference TRBV18 and TRBJ2-7 gives the whole variable domain NAGVMQNPRHLVRRRGQEARLRCSPMKGHSHVYWYRQLPEEGLKFMVYLQKENIIDESGMPKERFSAEFPKEGPSILRIQQVVRGDSAAYFCASSPPGGGISYEQYFGPGTRLTVT.

V is TRBV10-1 and J is TRBJ1-4, with D possibly TRBD1 on 5 matching bases. The CDR3 is made up of 13 amino acids. V gave up 0 bases and J gave up 14 bases, with 13 bases separating them. Germline V gene sequence: CDR1 WNHNN, CDR2 SYGVQD (reference sequence). CDR3 coding DNA: TGCGCCAGCAGTGAGTCGGACGGGGCGAGGCTGTTTTTT. Protein: CASSESDGARLFF.

The J gene is TRBJ2-2, the V gene TRBV28; maybe TRBD1 (5 bases). V was clipped by 8 bases and J by 7 bases, with 14 bases between them. The germline V gene encodes CDR1 MDHEN and CDR2 SYDVKM. This CDR3 region has 13 residues. CDR3 nucleotides: TGTGCCAGCTCCAGGGTAGGGGTCGGGGAGCTGTTTTTT. Translation gives CASSRVGVGELFF.

This chain joins TRBV7-3 and TRBJ2-7, with 9 nucleotides matching TRBD1. The germline gives CDR1 SGHTA, CDR2 FQGTGA. After removal of 5 bases from V and 0 bases from J, the junction contained 5 bases not matched to a gene. The CDR3 totals 15 residues. The DNA for the CDR3 is TGTGCCAGCAGCATGGGACAGGGAAACTCCTACGAGCAGTACTTC. It codes for CASSMGQGNSYEQYF.

V and J are TRBV19 and TRBJ1-2; D remains ambiguous. Trimming left V 6 bases short and J 4 bases short, with 6 bases between. CDR1 is LNHDA and CDR2 is SQIVND in the germline V gene (reference sequence). CDR3 length equals 11 residues. The DNA for the CDR3 is TGTGCCAGTAGGGGCAGCTATGGCTACACCTTC. Translation: CASRGSYGYTF.

The gene calls are TRBV6-5 and TRBJ1-1; D not resolved. This CDR3 has 14 residues. Trimming shortened V by 6 bases and J by 4 bases, and 15 bases separated the two germline ends. Germline-derived CDR1 and CDR2 are MNHEY and SVGAGI. DNA of the CDR3: TGTGCCAGCAGACCCCAACCCCTGAGCACTGAAGCTTTCTTT. Amino acids: CASRPQPLSTEAFF.

This clone was picked up one time. This chain joins TRBV9 and TRBJ1-1; tentative D call: TRBD1 (5 bases). There are 13 residues in the CDR3. Germline V gives CDR1 SGDLS, CDR2 YYNGEE. V lost 0 bases to trimming and J lost 4 bases, with 7 bases between them. The CDR3 spells CASSVERGTEAFF. In DNA, the CDR3 is TGTGCCAGCAGCGTAGAGAGGGGCACTGAAGCTTTCTTT.

This rearrangement joins TRBV7-9 to TRBJ2-3, with TRBD1 as a possible D gene (6 bases). The CDR3 totals 14 residues. The V gene's germline CDR1 is SEHNR and CDR2 FQNEAQ (reference sequence). The ends were cut back, 0 bases at V and 6 bases at J, with 10 bases in the middle. CDR3 residues: CASSLALQGDTQYF. CDR3 nucleotides: TGTGCCAGCAGCTTAGCGCTCCAGGGGGATACGCAGTATTTT.